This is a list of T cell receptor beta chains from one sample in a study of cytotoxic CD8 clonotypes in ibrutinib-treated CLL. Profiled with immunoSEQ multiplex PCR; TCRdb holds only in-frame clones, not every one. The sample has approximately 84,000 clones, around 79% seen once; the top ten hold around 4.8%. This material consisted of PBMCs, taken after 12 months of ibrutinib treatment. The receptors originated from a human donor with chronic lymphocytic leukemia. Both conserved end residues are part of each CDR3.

CDR3aa: CASSETGRSSYEQYF
v_gene: TRBV5-1
len: 15

CDR3aa: CASSPPSQDRQYF
v_gene: TRBV18
len: 13

CDR3aa: CASSFGGGYNEQFF
v_gene: TRBV27
len: 14

CDR3aa: CASSQLAGAPYEQYF
v_gene: TRBV7-2
len: 15

CDR3aa: CASSYSGQGRADTQYF
v_gene: TRBV6-5
len: 16

CDR3aa: CASTFGTGSEKLFF
v_gene: TRBV7-9
len: 14

CDR3aa: CASSLMGSTDTQYF
v_gene: TRBV5-5
len: 14

CDR3aa: CASSSSLQAIGGGYTF
v_gene: TRBV2
len: 16

CDR3aa: CASSWARHGYEQYF
v_gene: TRBV6-5
len: 14

CDR3aa: CASSDTRGSYGYTF
v_gene: TRBV25-1
len: 14